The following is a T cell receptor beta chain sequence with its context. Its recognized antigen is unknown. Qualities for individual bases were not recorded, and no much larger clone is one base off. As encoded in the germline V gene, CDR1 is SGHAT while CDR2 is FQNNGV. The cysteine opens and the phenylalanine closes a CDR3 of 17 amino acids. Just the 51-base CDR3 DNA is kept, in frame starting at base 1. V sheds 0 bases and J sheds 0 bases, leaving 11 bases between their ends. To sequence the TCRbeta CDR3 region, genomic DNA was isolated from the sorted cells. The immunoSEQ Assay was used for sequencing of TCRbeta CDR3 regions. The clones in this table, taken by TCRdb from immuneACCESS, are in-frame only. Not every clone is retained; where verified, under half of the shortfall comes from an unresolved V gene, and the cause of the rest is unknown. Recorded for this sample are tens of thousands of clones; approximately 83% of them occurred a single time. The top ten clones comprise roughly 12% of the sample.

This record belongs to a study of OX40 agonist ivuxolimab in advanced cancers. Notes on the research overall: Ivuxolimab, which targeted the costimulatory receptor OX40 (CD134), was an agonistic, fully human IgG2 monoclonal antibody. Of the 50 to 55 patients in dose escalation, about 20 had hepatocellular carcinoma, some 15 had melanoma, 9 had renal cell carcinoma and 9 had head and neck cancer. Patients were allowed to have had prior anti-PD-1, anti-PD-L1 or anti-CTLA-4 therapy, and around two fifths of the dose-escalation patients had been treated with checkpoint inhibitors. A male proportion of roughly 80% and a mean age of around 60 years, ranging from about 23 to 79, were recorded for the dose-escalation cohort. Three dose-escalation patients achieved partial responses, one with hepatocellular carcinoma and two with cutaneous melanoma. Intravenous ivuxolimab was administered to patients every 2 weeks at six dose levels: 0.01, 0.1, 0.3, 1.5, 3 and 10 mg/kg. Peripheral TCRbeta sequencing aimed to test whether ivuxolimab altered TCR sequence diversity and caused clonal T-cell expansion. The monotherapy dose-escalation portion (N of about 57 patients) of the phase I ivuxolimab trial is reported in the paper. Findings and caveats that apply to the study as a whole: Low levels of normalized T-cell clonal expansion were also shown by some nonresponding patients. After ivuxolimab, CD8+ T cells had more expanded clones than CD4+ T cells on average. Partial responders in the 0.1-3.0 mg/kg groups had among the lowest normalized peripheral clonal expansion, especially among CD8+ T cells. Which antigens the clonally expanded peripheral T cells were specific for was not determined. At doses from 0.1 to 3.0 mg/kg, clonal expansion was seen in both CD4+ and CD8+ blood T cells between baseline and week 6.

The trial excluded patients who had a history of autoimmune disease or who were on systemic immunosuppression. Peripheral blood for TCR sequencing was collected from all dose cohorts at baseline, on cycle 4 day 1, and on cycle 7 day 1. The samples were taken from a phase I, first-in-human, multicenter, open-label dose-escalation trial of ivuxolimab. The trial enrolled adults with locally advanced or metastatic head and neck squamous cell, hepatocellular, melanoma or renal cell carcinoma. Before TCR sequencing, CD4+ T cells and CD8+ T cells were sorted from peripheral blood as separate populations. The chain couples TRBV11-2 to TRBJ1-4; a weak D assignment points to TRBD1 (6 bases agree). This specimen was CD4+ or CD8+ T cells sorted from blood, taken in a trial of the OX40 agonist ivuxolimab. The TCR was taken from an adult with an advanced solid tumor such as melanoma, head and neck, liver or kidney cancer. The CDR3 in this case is CASSLEGGSATNEKLFF. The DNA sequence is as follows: TGTGCCAGCAGCTTAGAAGGGGGTAGTGCAACTAATGAAAAACTGTTTTTT.